The 20 T cell receptor beta chains below come from one sample, sequenced in a study of CD8+ T cells in alopecia areata. As to treatment: oral pan-JAK inhibitor, 5-10 mg twice daily. After isolation, RNA underwent reverse transcription to generate cDNA as the sequencing template. Method: immunoSEQ multiplex PCR; TCRdb's copy keeps in-frame clones and lacks some. The data contain 75,000 to 80,000 clones, 66% of them singletons. The sample consisted of CD8+ T cells sorted from blood, taken at week 24, from a patient treated with tofacitinib. These receptors were taken from a human donor with alopecia areata.

This rearrangement joins TRBV7-6 to TRBJ2-7, with 9 bases lining up with TRBD1. The CDR3 loop spans 11 amino acids. V was pared by 5 bases and J by 12 bases, with 5 bases of the junction left unmatched. The germline V gene has CDR1 SGHVS and CDR2 FNYEAQ. The CDR3 DNA is TGTGCCAGCAGCCTCGGGACAGGGCTGTACTTC. Amino acid sequence: CASSLGTGLYF.

The rearrangement links TRBV27 to TRBJ2-7, with 7 bases fitting TRBD1. The CDR3 has 15 amino acids. J gave up 5 bases and V 5 bases, and 12 bases lay outside the gene matches. The V gene's germline CDR1 is MNHEY and CDR2 SMNVEV (reference sequence). CDR3 in amino acids: CASSAIGQGVDEQYF. The CDR3 DNA sequence: TGTGCCAGCAGTGCGATTGGGCAGGGGGTCGACGAGCAGTACTTC.

The chain joins TRBV7-9 to TRBJ2-3, with a weak D call TRBD2 (7 bases). The CDR3 contains 18 residues. Germline V gene sequence: CDR1 SEHNR, CDR2 FQNEAQ (reference sequence). The V gene lost 1 base and the J gene lost 2 bases, with 19 bases spanning the gap. Here the CDR3 reads CASSLDVVAGAHTDTQYF. Written as DNA, the CDR3 is TGTGCCAGCAGCTTAGATGTGGTGGCGGGGGCGCACACAGATACGCAGTATTTT.

The chain links TRBV28 to TRBJ2-7; 8 bases are shared with TRBD1. The CDR3 runs to 14 residues. CDR1 is MDHEN, CDR2 SYDVKM, per germline. Trimming took 7 bases from V and 0 from J; bases not matched to a gene: 5. The CDR3 loop is CASTFRGHSYEQYF. CDR3 DNA sequence: TGTGCCAGCACCTTCAGGGGGCACTCCTACGAGCAGTACTTC.

The chain joins TRBV10-3 to TRBJ2-5; TRBD1 matches at 7 bases. Germline CDR1 and CDR2: ENHRY and SYGVKD. With 2 bases clipped from V and 4 bases from J, the junction kept 7 bases outside the gene matches. The CDR3 has 15 amino acids. The CDR3 protein is CAISEPQGLVETQYF. CDR3 in DNA: TGTGCCATCAGTGAGCCACAGGGGTTGGTAGAGACCCAGTACTTC.

The chain links TRBV27 to TRBJ2-7, with 8 nucleotides matching TRBD2. This CDR3 has 15 amino acids. V lost 6 bases and J lost 3; bases outside the gene matches: 10. CDR1 and CDR2 from the germline V gene are MNHEY and SMNVEV (reference sequence). The CDR3, as DNA: TGTGCCAGCAGAATTAGCGGGGTCGGTGACTACGAGCAGTACTTC. Encoded protein: CASRISGVGDYEQYF.

The rearrangement uses TRBV29-1 and TRBJ2-7, with TRBD2 as a possible D gene (5 bases). This CDR3 region has 15 residues. V lost 4 bases and J 3 bases, leaving 19 bases between the germline ends. The V gene's germline CDR1 is SQVTM and CDR2 ANQGSEA. In DNA form, the CDR3 reads TGCAGCGTTGTCGTCAATGGGAGCCCGCTCTACGAGCAGTACTTC. Protein: CSVVVNGSPLYEQYF.

The genes are TRBV9 and TRBJ2-3; 8 bases are a match to TRBD2. The trim removed 0 bases at V and 2 bases at J, leaving 5 bases unmatched. This CDR3 region has 16 residues. From germline, CDR1 is SGDLS and CDR2 YYNGEE. CDR3 nucleotides: TGTGCCAGCAGCGTAGTAACTAGCGGATACACAGATACGCAGTATTTT. The encoded protein is CASSVVTSGYTDTQYF.

J is TRBJ2-7 and V is TRBV27; possible D gene TRBD1, 6 bases. Germline V CDR1 and CDR2: MNHEY, SMNVEV (reference sequence). The CDR3 spans 13 residues. V was trimmed by 6 bases and J by 1 base, leaving 10 bases between them. Written as DNA, the CDR3 is TGTGCCAGCAGCCTAGGACAGTCCTACGAGCAGTACTTC. Translated, it gives CASSLGQSYEQYF.

Notes on this clone: One junction end does not reproduce the germline sequence, and a read error may be involved. This sequence joins TRBV4-1 and TRBJ1-1; 7 bases line up with TRBD1. The CDR3 loop spans 14 amino acids. Germline V gene sequence: CDR1 MGHRA, CDR2 YSYEKL. Here the CDR3 reads CASRQAGGTTEAFF. CDR3 bases: TGCGCCAGCAGACAAGCAGGGGGAACGACTGAAGCTTTCTTT.

The rearrangement joins TRBV30 to TRBJ2-7, with D possibly matching TRBD1 (5 bases). The CDR3 contains 13 residues. Per the germline V gene, CDR1 is GTSNPN and CDR2 is SVGIG (reference sequence). With 0 bases removed from V and 3 bases from J, the gap between germline ends came to 9 bases. As DNA, the CDR3 is TGTGCCTGGAGTGTAGCGCAGGGCTACGAGCAGTACTTC. Residues: CAWSVAQGYEQYF.

Only a few counts were recorded for this clone. The gene calls are TRBV11-2 and TRBJ1-6, with D unresolved. With 2 bases removed from V and 5 bases from J, the gap between germline ends came to 13 bases. CDR3 length equals 16 residues. CDR1 is SGHAT and CDR2 is FQNNGV in the germline V gene. The CDR3 protein is CASSLSPAGHNSPLHF. The DNA for the CDR3 is TGTGCCAGCAGCTTAAGTCCGGCAGGCCATAATTCACCCCTCCACTTT.

The genes are TRBV5-1 and TRBJ2-7; 11 bases match TRBD2. The CDR3 sequence is 19 residues long. Germline V gives CDR1 SGHRS, CDR2 YFSETQ. V shed 0 bases, J shed 0 bases, and the junction held 11 bases outside the gene matches. The DNA for the CDR3 is TGCGCCAGCAGCTTGGCCGTAAGGCCTAGCGGGGGGTCCTCCTACGAGCAGTACTTC. Its protein product is CASSLAVRPSGGSSYEQYF.

This clone was seen more than once but under ten times. CDR3 in amino acids: CASSFIGEEETQYF. The DNA of the CDR3 is TGTGCCAGCAGTTTCATCGGGGAAGAAGAGACCCAGTACTTC. This chain links TRBV27 with TRBJ2-5; TRBD2 is a possible D gene (5 bases). This CDR3 region has 14 residues. Trimming removed 3 bases from V and 3 bases from J, with 11 bases in between. The germline CDR1 and CDR2 sequences are MNHEY and SMNVEV (reference sequence).

The CDR3 sequence: CASSQDAGRKPFF. The CDR3 DNA sequence: TGCGCCAGCAGCCAAGACGCGGGACGTAAACCGTTCTTC. The gene calls are TRBV4-3 and TRBJ2-1, with D possibly matching TRBD2 (6 bases). V gave up 0 bases and J gave up 15 bases, with 15 bases separating them. Germline lookup yields CDR1 LGHNA and CDR2 YSLEER. CDR3 length: 13 amino acids.

The rearrangement links TRBV4-1 to TRBJ2-2; D assignment may be TRBD1 or TRBD2 (6 bases each). The V end lost 4 bases, the J end lost 5 bases, and 14 bases lay between the germline ends. The germline V gene encodes CDR1 MGHRA and CDR2 YSYEKL. The CDR3 length is 15 residues. The CDR3 region has the DNA TGCGCCAGCAGCCCGGAACAAGGGGGGACCGGGGAGCTGTTTTTT. This codes for CASSPEQGGTGELFF.

The gene calls are TRBV4-1 and TRBJ1-2; TRBD1 matches at 7 bases. Germline values: CDR1 MGHRA, CDR2 YSYEKL. J gave up 4 bases and V 6 bases, and 11 bases lay outside the gene matches. CDR3 length equals 15 residues. CDR3 amino acids: CASSHTGDPSYGYTF. In nucleotides, the CDR3 is TGCGCCAGCAGTCACACAGGGGACCCCTCCTATGGCTACACCTTC.

On this clone: A much more abundant neighbour one base away suggests this may be a read error. This chain uses TRBV6-5 with TRBJ2-3, with D perhaps TRBD2 (7 bases). The CDR3 length is 14 residues. The ends were cut back, 2 bases at V and 2 bases at J, with 8 bases in the middle. Germline loops: CDR1 MNHEY, CDR2 SVGAGI. This CDR3 reads CASSYGGATDTQYF. CDR3 nucleotides: TGTGCCAGCAGTTACGGGGGGGCCACAGATACGCAGTATTTT.

The V and J genes are TRBV5-1 and TRBJ2-5, with TRBD1 matching 9 bases. The germline V gene encodes CDR1 SGHRS and CDR2 YFSETQ. The CDR3 sequence is 18 residues long. V lost 1 base, J lost 4 bases, and 14 bases stayed unmatched. CDR3 sequence (DNA): TGCGCCAGCAGCTTGACCCCAGGGACAGGGATCTTTCGAGAGACCCAGTACTTC. Translating gives CASSLTPGTGIFRETQYF.

The chain joins TRBV4-1 to TRBJ2-5, with D uncertain. The CDR3 has 14 residues. CDR1 and CDR2 (germline): MGHRA, YSYEKL. The V and J ends lost 3 bases and 2 bases respectively, with 10 bases between them. The CDR3 loop is CASSQSFAQETQYF. In DNA form, the CDR3 reads TGCGCCAGCAGCCAGTCTTTCGCTCAAGAGACCCAGTACTTC.